The 19 T cell receptor beta chains reported below all come from one sample, sequenced in a study of T cell responses to AZD1222 COVID-19 vaccine. The protocol was immunoSEQ multiplex PCR, while the TCRdb copy is restricted to in-frame clones and leaves out a portion. The sample includes 95,000 to 110,000 clones, just over 90% of them seen just once. This material consisted of peripheral blood, taken 28 days after the second AZD1222 dose. The receptors stem from an adult who received the AZD1222 COVID-19 vaccine.

This chain uses TRBV5-1 with TRBJ2-3; no clear D gene. CDR3 length: 13 amino acids. Between the trimmed V and J ends, which lost 5 bases and 1 base, there was a span of 8 bases. Germline values: CDR1 SGHRS, CDR2 YFSETQ. CDR3 residues: CASRDARTDTQYF. Written as DNA, the CDR3 is TGCGCCAGCAGGGACGCCCGCACAGATACGCAGTATTTT.

The chain couples TRBV12-3 or TRBV12-4 to TRBJ1-1; D possibly corresponds to TRBD1 (6 bases). The V end was cut by 6 bases, the J end by 4 bases, with 9 bases between. The CDR3 is made up of 12 amino acids. The CDR3 region has the DNA TGTGCCAGCAGCCAGGACAGCACTGAAGCTTTCTTT. Its protein product is CASSQDSTEAFF.

The V gene is TRBV5-1, the J gene TRBJ2-7; 7 nucleotides agree with TRBD1. The CDR3 extends over 15 amino acids. V gave up 0 bases and J gave up 2 bases; unmatched junction bases: 5. Germline-derived CDR1 and CDR2 are SGHRS and YFSETQ. CDR3 sequence (DNA): TGCGCCAGCAGCTTGGCTGGACAGGTTGCCTACGAGCAGTACTTC. Its translation is CASSLAGQVAYEQYF.

CDR3 in amino acids: CASSLAGDEQYF. CDR3 coding DNA: TGTGCCAGCAGTTTAGCGGGAGACGAGCAGTACTTC. The gene calls are TRBV12-3 or TRBV12-4 and TRBJ2-7, with D possibly being TRBD2 (5 bases). CDR3 size: 12 residues. V lost 0 bases to trimming and J lost 5 bases, with 5 bases between them.

About this clone itself: The junction shows a germline mismatch at one end, possibly a read error. The rearrangement joins TRBV6-1 to TRBJ2-7; TRBD2 aligns across 8 bases. Germline CDR1 is MNHNS and CDR2 is SASEGT. The CDR3 is 15 amino acids. DNA for the CDR3: TGTGCCAGCAGGGAAGGACTAGCACCCTCCTACGAGCAGTACTTC. It specifies CASREGLAPSYEQYF.

The chain carries TRBV19 and TRBJ2-1; D not certain. This CDR3 contains 15 residues. Looked up from germline, CDR1 is LNHDA and CDR2 is SQIVND (reference sequence). V was trimmed by 1 base and J by 0 bases, leaving 7 bases between them. The CDR3 region has the DNA TGTGCCAGTAGTATAGCGCGGAGCTCCTACAATGAGCAGTTCTTC. Protein: CASSIARSSYNEQFF. Full variable domain (rest looked up from reference TRBV19 and TRBJ2-1): DGGITQSPKYLFRKEGQNVTLSCEQNLNHDAMYWYRQDPGQGLRLIYYSQIVNDFQKGDIAEGYSVSREKKESFPLTVTSAQKNPTAFYLCASSIARSSYNEQFFGPGTRLTVL.

V and J are TRBV15 and TRBJ1-2, with TRBD1 matching over 11 bases. This CDR3 has 15 residues. CDR1 is LNHNV and CDR2 is YYDKDF in the germline V gene (reference sequence). The V and J ends lost 3 bases and 3 bases, in that order; junction bases with no gene match: 3. The CDR3 sequence is CATSSPGQGDYGYTF. In DNA form, the CDR3 reads TGTGCCACCAGCAGTCCGGGACAGGGGGACTATGGCTACACCTTC.

This chain uses TRBV7-9 with TRBJ2-4; perhaps TRBD1 as D (5 bases). Trimming cost V 2 bases and J 8 bases, with 13 bases left between them. This CDR3 contains 14 residues. Germline assignment: CDR1 SEHNR and CDR2 FQNEAQ (reference sequence). CDR3 in amino acids: CASSLIQEGDIQYF. DNA for the CDR3: TGTGCCAGCAGCTTAATACAGGAAGGGGACATTCAGTACTTC.

V and J are TRBV27 and TRBJ2-7; 7 bases are shared with TRBD1. This CDR3 has 16 amino acids. Trimming cost V 4 bases and J 2 bases; bases outside gene matches: 11. The germline CDR1 and CDR2 sequences are MNHEY and SMNVEV (reference sequence). The CDR3 is CASSSRRQGKPYEQYF. As DNA, the CDR3 is TGTGCCAGCAGTTCACGACGACAGGGAAAACCCTACGAGCAGTACTTC.

This clone appeared once. This sequence joins TRBV28 and TRBJ2-7; D gene ambiguous. The CDR3 covers 11 residues. Trimming took off 4 bases at V and 4 bases at J, with 5 bases between the two ends. From germline, CDR1 is MDHEN and CDR2 SYDVKM. The DNA of the CDR3 is TGTGCCAGCAGTTCTAAATACGAGCAGTACTTC. This translates into CASSSKYEQYF.

The chain recombines TRBV12-3 or TRBV12-4 with TRBJ2-7; a weak D match, TRBD2 (5 bases). CDR3 length: 13 amino acids. V gave up 4 bases and J gave up 3 bases, with 10 bases separating them. CDR3 sequence (DNA): TGTGCCAGCAGTTCCGGAGAGGGCTACGAGCAGTACTTC. Protein sequence: CASSSGEGYEQYF.

In this sample, this clone turned up a few times. The gene calls are TRBV28 and TRBJ2-1; a weak D match, TRBD2 (5 bases). The germline gives CDR1 MDHEN, CDR2 SYDVKM. CDR3 length: 13 amino acids. V shed 5 bases and J shed 4 bases, with 9 bases lying between them. CDR3 nucleotides: TGTGCCAGCAGTAAATGGACTTACAATGAGCAGTTCTTC. Residues: CASSKWTYNEQFF. Full variable domain (remainder filled in from reference TRBV28 and TRBJ2-1): DVKVTQSSRYLVKRTGEKVFLECVQDMDHENMFWYRQDPGLGLRLIYFSYDVKMKEKGDIPEGYSVSREKKERFSLILESASTNQTSMYLCASSKWTYNEQFFGPGTRLTVL.

This clone was picked up one time. This chain uses TRBV18 with TRBJ2-3; TRBD2 agrees at 15 bases. J lost 4 bases, V lost 6 bases, and 2 bases had no gene match. The CDR3 extends over 15 amino acids. CDR1 is KGHSH and CDR2 is LQKENI in the germline V gene. The CDR3: CASSGLAGGPDTQYF. Written as DNA, the CDR3 is TGTGCCAGCTCTGGACTAGCGGGAGGGCCAGATACGCAGTATTTT.

V usage is TRBV7-9 and J usage is TRBJ1-1, with D maybe TRBD1 (5 bases). The CDR3 covers 15 residues. Trimming removed 1 base at V and 0 bases at J, with 9 bases between. The germline gives CDR1 SEHNR, CDR2 FQNEAQ (reference sequence). The CDR3 spells CASSLDGGMNTEAFF. The CDR3 DNA reads TGTGCCAGCAGCTTAGATGGGGGGATGAACACTGAAGCTTTCTTT.

The gene calls are TRBV30 and TRBJ1-5; D remains unclear. The germline CDR1 and CDR2 sequences are GTSNPN and SVGIG (reference sequence). Trimming left V 0 bases short and J 3 bases short, with 3 bases between. There are 12 residues in the CDR3. CDR3 amino acids: CAWSVPNQPQHF. DNA for the CDR3: TGTGCCTGGAGTGTCCCCAATCAGCCCCAGCATTTT.

The chain couples TRBV9 to TRBJ2-5; D gene ambiguous. The CDR3 length is 12 residues. Per the germline V gene, CDR1 is SGDLS and CDR2 is YYNGEE. V was trimmed by 4 bases and J by 3 bases, leaving 7 bases between them. The CDR3 DNA is TGTGCCAGCAGCCCCCACGAAGAGACCCAGTACTTC. Protein: CASSPHEETQYF.

The chain joins TRBV3-1 (or the pseudogene TRBV3-2) to TRBJ1-1; maybe TRBD1 (5 bases). Germline V gene sequence: CDR1 LGHDT, CDR2 YNNKEL (reference sequence). This CDR3 region has 15 residues. V was shortened by 4 bases and J by 5 bases, with 17 bases between the two germline ends. In DNA, the CDR3 is TGTGCCAGCAGCCCCGGATGGGGGGGTGGAACTGAAGCTTTCTTT. This encodes CASSPGWGGGTEAFF.

The chain recombines TRBV5-6 with TRBJ1-2; 10 nucleotides agree with TRBD1. With V trimmed by 0 bases and J by 8 bases, 7 bases remained unmatched. The CDR3 has 15 amino acids. CDR1 is SGHDT and CDR2 is YYEEEE in the germline V gene. CDR3 nucleotide sequence: TGTGCCAGCAGCTTGGCCAGACAGGGGGCGCAAGGCTACACCTTC. Residues: CASSLARQGAQGYTF.

The genes are TRBV7-2 and TRBJ1-4, with a tentative D call TRBD1 (5 bases). This CDR3 comprises 15 residues. CDR1 and CDR2 (germline): SGHTA, FQGNSA. Trimming cost V 1 base and J 4 bases, with 10 bases left between them. CDR3 loop: CASSLVAGFNEKLFF. The CDR3 coding sequence is TGTGCCAGCAGCTTAGTCGCAGGGTTTAATGAAAAACTGTTTTTT.